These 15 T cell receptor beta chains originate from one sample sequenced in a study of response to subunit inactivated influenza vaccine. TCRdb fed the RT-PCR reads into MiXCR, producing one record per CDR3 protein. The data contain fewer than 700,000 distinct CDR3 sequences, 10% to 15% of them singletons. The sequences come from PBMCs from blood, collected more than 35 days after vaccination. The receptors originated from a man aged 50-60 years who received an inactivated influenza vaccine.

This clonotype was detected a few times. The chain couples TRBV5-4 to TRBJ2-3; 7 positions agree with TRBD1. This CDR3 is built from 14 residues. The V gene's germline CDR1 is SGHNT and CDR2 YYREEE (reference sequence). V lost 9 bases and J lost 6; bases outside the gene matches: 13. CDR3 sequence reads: CATGDRYSPDTQYF. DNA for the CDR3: TGTGCCACCGGGGACAGATATTCCCCTGATACGCAGTATTTT.

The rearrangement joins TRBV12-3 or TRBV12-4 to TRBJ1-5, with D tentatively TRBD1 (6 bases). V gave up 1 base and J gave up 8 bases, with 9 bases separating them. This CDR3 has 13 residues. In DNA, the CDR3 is TGTGCCAGCAGTTTAGGACAGGAGAAGCCCCAGCATTTT. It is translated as CASSLGQEKPQHF.

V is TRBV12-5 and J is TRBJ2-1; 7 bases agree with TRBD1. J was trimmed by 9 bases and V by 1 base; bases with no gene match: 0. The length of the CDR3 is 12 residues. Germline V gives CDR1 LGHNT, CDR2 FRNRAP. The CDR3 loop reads CASGLGQGEQFF. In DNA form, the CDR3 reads TGTGCTAGTGGTTTGGGACAGGGTGAGCAGTTCTTC.

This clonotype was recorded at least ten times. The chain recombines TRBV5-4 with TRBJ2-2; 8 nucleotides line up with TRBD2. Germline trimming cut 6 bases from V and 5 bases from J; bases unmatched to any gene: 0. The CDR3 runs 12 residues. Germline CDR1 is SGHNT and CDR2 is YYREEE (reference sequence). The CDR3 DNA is TGTGCCAGCACGGGGGGGACCGGGGAGCTGTTTTTT. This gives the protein CASTGGTGELFF.

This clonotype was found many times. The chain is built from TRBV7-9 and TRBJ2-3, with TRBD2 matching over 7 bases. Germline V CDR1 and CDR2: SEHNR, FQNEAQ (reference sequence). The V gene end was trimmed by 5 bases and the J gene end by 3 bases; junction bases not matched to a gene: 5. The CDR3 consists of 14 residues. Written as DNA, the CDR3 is TGTGCCAGCAGCGGCCGGACTAGTACAGATACGCAGTATTTT. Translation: CASSGRTSTDTQYF.

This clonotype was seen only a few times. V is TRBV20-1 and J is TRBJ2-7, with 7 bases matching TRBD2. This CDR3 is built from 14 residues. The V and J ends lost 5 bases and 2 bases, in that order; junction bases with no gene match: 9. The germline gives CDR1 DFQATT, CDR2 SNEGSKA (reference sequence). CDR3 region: CSARTSGIAYEQYF. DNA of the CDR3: TGCAGTGCTCGAACCAGCGGGATAGCCTACGAGCAGTACTTC.

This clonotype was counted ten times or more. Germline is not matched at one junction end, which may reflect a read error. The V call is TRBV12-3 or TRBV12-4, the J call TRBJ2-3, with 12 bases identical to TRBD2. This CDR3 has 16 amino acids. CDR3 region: CASSPGTSGSTDTQYF. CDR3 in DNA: TGCGCCAGCAGCCCCGGGACTAGCGGGAGCACAGATACGCAGTATTTT.

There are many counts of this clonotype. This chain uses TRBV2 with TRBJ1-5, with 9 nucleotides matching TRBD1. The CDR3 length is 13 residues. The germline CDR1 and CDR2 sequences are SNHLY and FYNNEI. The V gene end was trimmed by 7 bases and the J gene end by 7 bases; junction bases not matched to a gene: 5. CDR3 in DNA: TGTGCCAGCAAGGGACAGGGACGACAGCCCCAGCATTTT. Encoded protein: CASKGQGRQPQHF.

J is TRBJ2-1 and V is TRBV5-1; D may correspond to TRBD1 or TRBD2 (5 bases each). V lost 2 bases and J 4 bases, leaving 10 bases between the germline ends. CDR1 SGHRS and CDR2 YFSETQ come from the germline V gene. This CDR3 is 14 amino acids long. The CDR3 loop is CASSFRDLYNEQFF. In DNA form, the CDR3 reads TGCGCCAGCAGCTTCCGGGACCTTTACAATGAGCAGTTCTTC. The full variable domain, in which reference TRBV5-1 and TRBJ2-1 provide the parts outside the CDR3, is KAGVTQTPRYLIKTRGQQVTLSCSPISGHRSVSWYQQTPGQGLQFLFEYFSETQRNKGNFPGRFSGRQFSNSRSEMNVSTLELGDSALYLCASSFRDLYNEQFFGPGTRLTVL.

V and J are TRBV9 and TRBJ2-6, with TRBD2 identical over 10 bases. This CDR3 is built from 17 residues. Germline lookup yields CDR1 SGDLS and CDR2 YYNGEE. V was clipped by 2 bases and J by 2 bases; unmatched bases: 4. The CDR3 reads CASSVRLAGAGANVLTF. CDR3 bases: TGTGCCAGCAGCGTTCGGCTAGCGGGAGCTGGGGCCAACGTCCTGACTTTC.

CDR3: CASSLDRLTNSYNEQFF. The CDR3 DNA reads TGTGCCAGCAGCTTGGACCGTCTGACGAACTCCTACAATGAGCAGTTCTTC. The V gene is TRBV5-6, the J gene TRBJ2-1; no clear D gene. CDR3 length: 17 residues. V lost 0 bases, J lost 0 bases, and 13 bases lay in between. Germline V CDR1 and CDR2: SGHDT, YYEEEE. Combining the CDR3 with reference TRBV5-6 and TRBJ2-1 gives the whole variable domain DAGVTQSPTHLIKTRGQQVTLRCSPKSGHDTVSWYQQALGQGPQFIFQYYEEEERQRGNFPDRFSGHQFPNYSSELNVNALLLGDSALYLCASSLDRLTNSYNEQFFGPGTRLTVL.

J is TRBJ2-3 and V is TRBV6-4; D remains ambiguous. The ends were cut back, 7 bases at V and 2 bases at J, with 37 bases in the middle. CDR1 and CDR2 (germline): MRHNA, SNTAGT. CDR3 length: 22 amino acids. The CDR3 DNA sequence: TGTGCCAGCACCCCCGAAGCAAACCCATCCCTCGTGAGTCCGAAAACCACAGATACGCAGTATTTT. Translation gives CASTPEANPSLVSPKTTDTQYF.

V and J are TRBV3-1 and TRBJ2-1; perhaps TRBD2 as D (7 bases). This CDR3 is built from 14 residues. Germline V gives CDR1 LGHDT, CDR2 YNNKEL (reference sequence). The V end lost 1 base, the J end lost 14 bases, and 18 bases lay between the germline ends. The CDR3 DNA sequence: TGTGCCAGCAGCCAAGGGAGGGGGACTATAGTCGAGTTCTTC. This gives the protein CASSQGRGTIVEFF.

CDR3: CAISAGQGVRRDQPQHF. The CDR3, as DNA: TGTGCCATCAGCGCCGGACAGGGGGTCCGACGTGATCAGCCCCAGCATTTT. V gene TRBV10-3 combines with J gene TRBJ1-5, with 10 bases matching TRBD1. Germline CDR1 reads ENHRY; CDR2 reads SYGVKD. There are 17 residues in the CDR3. Trimming at V came to 6 bases and at J to 5 bases, leaving 13 bases not matched to a gene.

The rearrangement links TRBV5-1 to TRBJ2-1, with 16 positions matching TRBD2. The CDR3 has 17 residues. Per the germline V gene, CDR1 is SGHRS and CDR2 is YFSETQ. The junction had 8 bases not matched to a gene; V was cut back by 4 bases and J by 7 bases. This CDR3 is CASSRGLAGGPVNEQFF. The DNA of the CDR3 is TGCGCCAGCAGCCGGGGACTAGCGGGGGGGCCCGTTAATGAGCAGTTCTTC.